This T cell receptor (beta chain) stems from a study of metastatic and nonmetastatic thyroid tumors (TCRdb year 2020). Notes on the research overall: Repertoires from peripheral blood and from tumor or nodule tissue samples of malignant and benign thyroid patients were compared.

Libraries were built with PCR. For sequencing, an Illumina HiSeq 4000 was employed. The TCR beta-chain CDR3 region of each patient was profiled by high-throughput sequencing. On the authors' methods: CDR3 differences across clinicopathological groups were used to build a classifier for discriminating distant-metastatic papillary thyroid cancer patients. Repertoire diversity was assessed with the Shannon index, and tumor-blood repertoire similarity with the Morisita-Horn index. TCRdb reanalyzed the raw reads on its own, using fastp at Q25 for trimming and MiXCR for clone calling, and kept in-frame beta chains. The V and J calls come from TCRdb's annotation, not from the publication. Here the sample has about 35,000 clones; 18% occur a single time. Around 12% of the sample comes from the top ten. Before undergoing thyroid surgery, none of the patients had been given any kind of treatment. Using T-cell receptor beta sequencing, the researchers looked back retrospectively at clinical samples from patients, gathered between about 2011 and 2019.

Summary of the overall study and its limitations: TCR beta diversity was reported as significantly higher in malignant tumors than in benign nodules, in both blood and tumor samples.

V is trimmed back by 1 base and J by 7 bases, and the junction contains 6 bases that no gene match accounts for. The CDR3 contains 15 residues, cysteine and phenylalanine counted. Just CDR3 DNA is preserved here, 45 bases in frame from base 1. CDR1 and CDR2 (SGHDT, YYEEEE) derive from the germline V gene. This clone came up a few times. No antigen is known for it. No quality values exist for individual bases; no much larger clone is one base distant. Other DNA variants within this sample encode the same CDR3. This sequence uses TRBV5-6 and TRBJ2-1; 9 bases in between match TRBD1. The source is a male donor with papillary thyroid cancer or a benign thyroid nodule (not recorded which). Some clones in this sample may be carry-over from other donors' samples. Input material: blood. The sequence in DNA is TGTGCCAGCAGCTTGCGCCCGGGACAGGGTAATGAGCAGTTCTTC. Translated, it reads CASSLRPGQGNEQFF.